These 26 T cell receptor beta chains were all obtained from the same sample, sequenced in a study of CD4+ T cells in melanoma. Using immunoSEQ multiplex PCR, the repertoire was profiled, and TCRdb retains in-frame clones only, with some absent. The sample holds around 130,000 clones, approximately 91% seen once. Receptor source: a human donor with melanoma.

CDR3 bases: TGTGCCAGCAGCTTAGCGACAGGGAATCGGTACTTC. This translates into CASSLATGNRYF. V is TRBV7-2 and J is TRBJ2-7, with 7 bases that match TRBD1. CDR1 and CDR2 (germline): SGHTA, FQGNSA. Trimming took 0 bases from V and 12 from J; bases not matched to a gene: 5. This CDR3 is 12 amino acids long.

This chain links TRBV28 with TRBJ1-4, with 7 bases aligning to TRBD1. J gave up 5 bases and V 6 bases, and 6 bases lay outside the gene matches. The CDR3 consists of 14 residues. CDR1 is MDHEN, CDR2 SYDVKM, per germline. CDR3 sequence reads: CASSQGVPNEKLFF. CDR3 sequence (DNA): TGTGCCAGCAGCCAGGGGGTACCGAATGAAAAACTGTTTTTT.

The CDR3 loop is CASSLLGPNTEAFF. In nucleotides, the CDR3 is TGTGCCAGCAGCTTACTGGGACCCAACACTGAAGCTTTCTTT. V gene TRBV7-2 combines with J gene TRBJ1-1; TRBD1 might be the D (5 bases). V was shortened by 2 bases and J by 2 bases, with 9 bases between the two germline ends. This CDR3 region has 14 residues. The germline V gene encodes CDR1 SGHTA and CDR2 FQGNSA.

V usage is TRBV18 and J usage is TRBJ1-1, with D perhaps matching TRBD1 (5 bases). This CDR3 is 15 amino acids long. CDR1 and CDR2 from the germline V gene are KGHSH and LQKENI. V was pared by 0 bases and J by 5 bases, with 13 bases between. CDR3: CASSPPAGRSTEAFF. The CDR3 DNA is TGTGCCAGCTCACCACCCGCAGGGCGGTCTACTGAAGCTTTCTTT.

V gene TRBV30 combines with J gene TRBJ1-1, with 7 positions matching TRBD1. The trim removed 0 bases at V and 1 base at J, leaving 2 bases unmatched. CDR3 size: 14 residues. Germline V gives CDR1 GTSNPN, CDR2 SVGIG (reference sequence). CDR3 residues: CAWSVPGGNTEAFF. CDR3 sequence (DNA): TGTGCCTGGAGTGTCCCAGGGGGGAACACTGAAGCTTTCTTT.

V and J are TRBV9 and TRBJ1-2, with no clear D. V was cut by 5 bases and J by 4 bases, with 18 bases left in between. CDR3 length equals 15 residues. Germline CDR1 SGDLS, CDR2 YYNGEE. The CDR3 loop reads CASSPSPGGGYGYTF. The CDR3 DNA is TGTGCCAGCAGTCCTTCTCCAGGTGGAGGCTATGGCTACACCTTC.

CDR3 amino acids: CASSVEGSSYEQYF. Here the CDR3 DNA reads TGTGCCAGCAGCGTAGAAGGAAGCTCCTACGAGCAGTACTTC. The chain combines TRBV9 with TRBJ2-7, with D uncertain. Trimming left V 0 bases short and J 0 bases short, with 7 bases between. Germline values: CDR1 SGDLS, CDR2 YYNGEE. The CDR3 spans 14 residues.

The chain joins TRBV11-3 to TRBJ2-3; the D gene is possibly TRBD2 (6 bases). Trimming took off 0 bases at V and 4 bases at J, with 17 bases between the two ends. The CDR3 loop spans 17 amino acids. Germline V gives CDR1 SGHNT, CDR2 YENEEA. The CDR3 protein is CASSLEGGFPASDTQYF. DNA of the CDR3: TGTGCCAGCAGCTTAGAGGGGGGATTCCCGGCTTCAGATACGCAGTATTTT. The whole variable domain, remainder taken from reference TRBV11-3 and TRBJ2-3, is EAGVVQSPRYKIIEKKQPVAFWCNPISGHNTLYWYLQNLGQGPELLIRYENEEAVDDSQLPKDRFSAERLKGVDSTLKIQPAELGDSAVYLCASSLEGGFPASDTQYFGPGTRLTVL.

The CDR3 region is CSAGGRGKLFF. DNA for the CDR3: TGCAGTGCTGGAGGCAGGGGAAAACTGTTTTTT. This rearrangement joins TRBV20-1 to TRBJ1-4; possibly TRBD1 for D (6 bases). V was shortened by 5 bases and J by 10 bases, with 11 bases between the two germline ends. This CDR3 is 11 amino acids long. Germline assignment: CDR1 DFQATT and CDR2 SNEGSKA (reference sequence).

Notes on this clone: The junction departs from germline at one end; a sequencing error may be responsible. The rearrangement links TRBV28 to TRBJ2-7; 7 nucleotides match TRBD1. The CDR3 length is 12 residues. The V gene's germline CDR1 is MDHEN and CDR2 SYDVKM. CDR3 in DNA: TGTGCCAGCAGTTTACCCCGGGACAGACAAACCTTC. Translation gives CASSLPRDRQTF.

The V call is TRBV6-1, the J call TRBJ2-3; the D gene is possibly TRBD2 (5 bases). V was clipped by 8 bases and J by 4 bases, with 13 bases between them. The CDR3 is 13 residues long. Germline V gene sequence: CDR1 MNHNS, CDR2 SASEGT. The CDR3 region is CASVGPGSDTQYF. DNA for the CDR3: TGTGCCAGCGTTGGACCGGGGTCAGATACGCAGTATTTT.

The chain uses TRBV5-1 and TRBJ2-5; a possible D gene is TRBD2 (6 bases). This CDR3 comprises 13 residues. Germline V gene sequence: CDR1 SGHRS, CDR2 YFSETQ. V was shortened by 7 bases and J by 4 bases, with 14 bases between the two germline ends. Here the CDR3 reads CASFRGLGETQYF. The DNA of the CDR3 is TGCGCCAGCTTCCGGGGACTGGGAGAGACCCAGTACTTC.

In its sample, this clone was seen once. V usage is TRBV4-1 and J usage is TRBJ1-5; the match to TRBD1 covers 10 bases. The V segment lost 0 bases and the J segment 6 bases; nucleotides outside the gene matches: 5. CDR1 is MGHRA and CDR2 is YSYEKL in the germline V gene. The CDR3 totals 16 residues. The chain's CDR3 is CASSQDTTGGGQPQHF. DNA of the CDR3: TGCGCCAGCAGCCAAGATACGACAGGGGGCGGTCAGCCCCAGCATTTT.

V and J are TRBV7-9 and TRBJ1-4, with TRBD1 matching over 9 bases. The germline V gene encodes CDR1 SEHNR and CDR2 FQNEAQ (reference sequence). The CDR3 contains 15 residues. Trimming removed 5 bases from V and 4 bases from J; junction bases left unmatched: 5. CDR3 amino acids: CASSPQDRGNEKLFF. The CDR3 DNA sequence: TGTGCCAGCAGCCCCCAGGACAGGGGTAATGAAAAACTGTTTTTT.

This chain links TRBV6-1 with TRBJ1-5, with 7 bases lining up with TRBD1. The germline V gene has CDR1 MNHNS and CDR2 SASEGT. The V gene end was trimmed by 4 bases and the J gene end by 0 bases; junction bases not matched to a gene: 6. This CDR3 is 16 amino acids long. The CDR3 is CASSGDRDYSNQPQHF. In DNA form, the CDR3 reads TGTGCCAGCAGTGGGGACAGAGATTATAGCAATCAGCCCCAGCATTTT.

The chain uses TRBV5-1 and TRBJ2-2, with D perhaps matching TRBD1 or TRBD2 (5 bases each). Trimming cost V 7 bases and J 5 bases, with 18 bases left between them. This CDR3 comprises 15 residues. CDR1 is SGHRS, CDR2 YFSETQ, per germline. The CDR3 here is CASRGHGGETGELFF. Written as DNA, the CDR3 is TGCGCCAGCCGCGGCCATGGGGGAGAGACCGGGGAGCTGTTTTTT.

This chain uses TRBV29-1 with TRBJ2-6; D remains unclear. CDR1 and CDR2 (germline): SQVTM, ANQGSEA. The CDR3 length is 12 residues. The V end lost 5 bases, the J end lost 0 bases, and 2 bases lay between the germline ends. The CDR3 reads CSVSSGANVLTF. The CDR3 DNA reads as TGCAGCGTTAGCTCTGGGGCCAACGTCCTGACTTTC.

V gene TRBV2 combines with J gene TRBJ2-5; 9 bases align to TRBD1. V lost 6 bases and J lost 5; bases outside the gene matches: 7. CDR1 SNHLY and CDR2 FYNNEI come from the germline V gene. The CDR3 contains 14 residues. This CDR3 reads CASSDGTGKETQYF. In nucleotides, the CDR3 is TGTGCCAGCAGCGACGGGACAGGGAAGGAGACCCAGTACTTC.

This sequence joins TRBV18 and TRBJ2-1; a weak D match, TRBD1 (5 bases). The germline gives CDR1 KGHSH, CDR2 LQKENI. The CDR3 loop spans 12 amino acids. V lost 3 bases and J 8 bases, leaving 8 bases between the germline ends. The CDR3 DNA reads as TGTGCCAGCTCACCCTCAGGGTATGAGCAGTTCTTC. Amino acids: CASSPSGYEQFF.

The chain carries TRBV5-6 and TRBJ2-2; D might be TRBD1 (5 bases). V dropped 1 base and J dropped 1 base, with 8 bases sitting between them. The CDR3 length is 15 residues. Looked up from germline, CDR1 is SGHDT and CDR2 is YYEEEE. CDR3 DNA sequence: TGTGCCAGCAGCTTGTTTGACAGGAACACCGGGGAGCTGTTTTTT. Encoded protein: CASSLFDRNTGELFF.

The chain joins TRBV7-2 to TRBJ2-3, with TRBD2 identical over 8 bases. The CDR3 sequence is 16 residues long. The germline gives CDR1 SGHTA, CDR2 FQGNSA. The ends lost 1 base at V and 0 bases at J; junction bases unmatched: 3. This chain's CDR3 is CASSLVRGGSTDTQYF. The CDR3 DNA reads TGTGCCAGCAGCTTAGTTCGCGGGGGGAGCACAGATACGCAGTATTTT.

The chain is built from TRBV18 and TRBJ2-3, with D unresolved. Trimming stripped 0 bases from V and 2 bases from J, with 9 bases between. The germline CDR1 and CDR2 sequences are KGHSH and LQKENI. This CDR3 region has 15 residues. In DNA, the CDR3 is TGTGCCAGCTCACCACCATCCCAGGCCACAGATACGCAGTATTTT. Translation: CASSPPSQATDTQYF.

V is TRBV6-1 and J is TRBJ1-2, with a possible D match to TRBD1 (5 bases). Looked up from germline, CDR1 is MNHNS and CDR2 is SASEGT. The CDR3 loop spans 13 amino acids. Trimming pared 7 bases from V and 4 bases from J, leaving 13 bases between. CDR3 coding DNA: TGTGCCAGCAATCCCGGGGGAACCTATGGCTACACCTTC. Translation gives CASNPGGTYGYTF.

The chain couples TRBV18 to TRBJ1-4; D uncertain. The CDR3 has 14 residues. Trimming shortened V by 0 bases and J by 5 bases, and 7 bases separated the two germline ends. The germline V gene has CDR1 KGHSH and CDR2 LQKENI. CDR3 coding DNA: TGTGCCAGCTCACCACCAATCCAGAATGAAAAACTGTTTTTT. Its translation: CASSPPIQNEKLFF.

CDR3 DNA sequence: TGTGCCAGCAGTGAAAGGCCATCCTACAGCTCCTACGAGCAGTACTTC. It specifies CASSERPSYSSYEQYF. The rearrangement links TRBV6-1 to TRBJ2-7, with unresolved D. The CDR3 spans 16 residues. Deletions cut 2 bases from V and 0 bases from J, with 14 bases between. Per germline, CDR1 MNHNS and CDR2 SASEGT.

V gene TRBV5-1 combines with J gene TRBJ2-5; 11 bases line up with TRBD2. This CDR3 has 14 amino acids. Looked up from germline, CDR1 is SGHRS and CDR2 is YFSETQ. V shed 2 bases, J shed 5 bases, and the junction held 2 bases outside the gene matches. CDR3 region: CASSFSGGGETQYF. The CDR3, as DNA: TGCGCCAGCAGCTTTAGCGGGGGGGGCGAGACCCAGTACTTC.